This TCR beta chain was sequenced during a study of identical twins. After template switching added a universal primer site, the resulting cDNA carried unique molecular identifiers. TCRdb reprocessed the 5' RACE reads via MiXCR and lists one record per CDR3 protein. The data show some 200,000 distinct CDR3 sequences, more than 6.5% seen once. Trimming removed 8 bases from V and 2 bases from J, with 15 bases in between. Germline loops: CDR1 SNHLY, CDR2 FYNNEI. CDR3 size: 14 residues. Overall study findings and caveats: Fewer insertions were carried by abundant cord blood beta clonotypes, but none was seen in memory repertoires.

As regards this clonotype: What it binds is unknown.

The sample was also linked to a second study, of yellow fever vaccine responses in identical twins.

The chain has TRBV2 and TRBJ1-1; D is unresolved. The source of this sequence is a woman under 30 in good health. Sequencing used memory (CD45RO+) T cells sorted from blood. CDR3 residues: CASPPGSINTEAFF. DNA of the CDR3: TGTGCCAGCCCGCCGGGGAGCATAAACACTGAAGCTTTCTTT.